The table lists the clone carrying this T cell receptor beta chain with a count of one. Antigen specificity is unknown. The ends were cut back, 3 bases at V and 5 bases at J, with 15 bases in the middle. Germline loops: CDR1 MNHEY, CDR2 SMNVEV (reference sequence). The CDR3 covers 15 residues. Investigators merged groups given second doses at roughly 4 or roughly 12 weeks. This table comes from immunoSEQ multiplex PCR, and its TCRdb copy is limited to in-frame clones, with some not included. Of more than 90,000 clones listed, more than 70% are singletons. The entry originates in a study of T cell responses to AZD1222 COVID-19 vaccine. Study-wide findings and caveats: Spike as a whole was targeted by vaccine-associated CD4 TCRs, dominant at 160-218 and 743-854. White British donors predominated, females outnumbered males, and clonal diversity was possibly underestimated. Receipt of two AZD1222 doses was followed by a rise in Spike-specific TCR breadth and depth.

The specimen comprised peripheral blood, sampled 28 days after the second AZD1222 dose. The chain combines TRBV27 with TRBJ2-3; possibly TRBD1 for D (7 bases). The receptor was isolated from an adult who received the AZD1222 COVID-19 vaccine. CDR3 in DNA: TGTGCCAGCAGTTTTAGCAGGGGGGCCGGAGATACGCAGTATTTT. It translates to CASSFSRGAGDTQYF.